This T cell receptor beta chain was identified in a study of somatic mutations in cytotoxic T cells in rheumatoid arthritis. Across the whole study: Blood samples of 25 to 35 ml were drawn from patients (in EDTA) right after diagnosis and before any treatment.

The germline V gene has CDR1 ENHRY and CDR2 SYGVKD. The CDR3 has 14 residues. V was trimmed by 3 bases and J by 5 bases, leaving 14 bases between them. The table came from immunoSEQ multiplex PCR; TCRdb's copy has only in-frame clones and leaves some out. Of fewer than 11,000 clones in the sample, 85% were seen once. This sequence was found in an adult with rheumatoid arthritis. The sequencing input was CD8+ T cells sorted from blood. The chain carries TRBV10-3 and TRBJ2-7; either TRBD1 or TRBD2 may fit D (5 bases each). CDR3 region: CAISDSGRGDEQYF. For the CDR3, the DNA is TGTGCCATCAGTGATTCGGGAAGAGGGGACGAGCAGTACTTC.